This T cell receptor beta chain was identified during a study of neurological immune-mediated disorders. Synthesis of cDNA was carried out by template-switch 5'RACE. The reaction used 10-nucleotide random UMIs. TCRdb redid the calling of the 5' RACE reads with MiXCR, one entry per CDR3 protein. The data contain more than 55,000 distinct CDR3 sequences, 8.5% to 10% of them singletons. The V and J ends lost 7 bases and 4 bases respectively, with 11 bases between them. This CDR3 spans 12 amino acids. The germline V gene encodes CDR1 MNHEY and CDR2 SVGEGT. Only a few counts were recorded for this clonotype. Stated time point: longitudinal time-point 2. PBMCs numbering 2 million and stored at -80 C yielded the unsorted libraries.

The sequencing sample was made of PBMCs. This chain uses TRBV6-2 or TRBV6-3 with TRBJ2-7; D assignment may be TRBD1 or TRBD2 (5 bases each). This TCR derives from a man aged 25-45 years in good health. CDR3 loop: CASTPGRYEQYF. The CDR3 DNA follows: TGTGCCAGCACCCCGGGGCGTTACGAGCAGTACTTC.